This T cell receptor (beta chain) derives from a study of T-cell reconstitution after alpha-beta-depleted transplantation in children. The germline gives CDR1 MNHNS, CDR2 SASEGT. The J segment lost 3 bases and the V segment lost 7 bases, leaving 3 bases of the junction unmatched. The CDR3 has 14 amino acids. The authors prepared the TCRbeta library with unique molecular identifiers. TCRdb re-called the PCR reads through MiXCR, storing one row per CDR3 protein. The table has about 420,000 distinct CDR3 sequences, around 16% seen once. Remarks on this clonotype: Its target is unknown.

Study findings and constraints: Surviving recipient T cells and intrathymic progenitors accounted for some patients' high TCRbeta diversity at day 60. A year had passed since transplant, and T-cell counts and diversity by then came mostly from newly produced T cells.

This chain connects TRBV6-1 to TRBJ2-2; 9 nucleotides agree with TRBD1. This material consisted of PBMCs, mostly from graft donor cells, taken 360 days after TCRalphabeta/CD19-depleted stem cell transplant. The clonotype originates from a boy under three years old who had a stem cell transplant for Wiskott-Aldrich syndrome, so the T cells may come from the graft donor. For the CDR3, the DNA is TGTGCCAGCACGGGACAGGGCGACACCGGGGAGCTGTTTTTT. Translated, it gives CASTGQGDTGELFF.